Shown below are 22 T cell receptor beta chains from a single sample sequenced in a study of Graves' ophthalmopathy and Graves' hyperthyroidism. The authors amplified TCR beta CDR3 regions from RNA transcripts. In the first round, RT-PCR was carried out with HTBI primers, and a multiplex PCR formed the second round. MiXCR, applied by TCRdb to the multiplex PCR reads, yields one record per CDR3 protein. The data hold hundreds of thousands of distinct CDR3 sequences, with approximately 22% observed a single time. Sequenced sample: peripheral blood. The receptors stem from a woman under 30 with stable Graves' hyperthyroidism. Some clones in this sample may be carry-over from other donors' samples.

In its sample, this clonotype was seen many times. V is TRBV6-1 and J is TRBJ2-5; 9 positions match TRBD1. Germline CDR1 is MNHNS and CDR2 is SASEGT. The ends lost 3 bases at V and 4 bases at J; junction bases unmatched: 9. The CDR3 is 16 amino acids. CDR3 region: CASSDTPGQGRETQYF. The CDR3 region has the DNA TGTGCCAGCAGTGACACGCCGGGACAGGGAAGAGAGACCCAGTACTTC.

The chain is built from TRBV6-2 or TRBV6-3 and TRBJ2-7; D remains ambiguous. CDR3 length: 14 amino acids. In germline, CDR1 is MNHEY, CDR2 SVGEGT. Trimming left V 4 bases short and J 4 bases short, with 14 bases between. CDR3 coding DNA: TGTGCCAGCAGTTCCGGGCAAGTACCATACGAGCAGTACTTC. Protein: CASSSGQVPYEQYF.

This chain connects TRBV29-1 to TRBJ1-1, with D uncertain. Germline V gene data show CDR1 as SQVTM and CDR2 as ANQGSEA. Between the trimmed V and J ends, which lost 4 bases and 4 bases, there was a span of 7 bases. The length of the CDR3 is 11 residues. The CDR3 region is CSVAWTTEAFF. CDR3 bases: TGCAGCGTTGCCTGGACCACTGAAGCTTTCTTT.

This clonotype was recorded at least ten times. The CDR3 sequence is CASSEGSQHGHTEAFF. CDR3 DNA: TGCGCCAGCAGCGAAGGAAGTCAGCACGGGCACACTGAAGCTTTCTTT. The chain uses TRBV5-1 and TRBJ1-1; the D is unclear. CDR3 length: 16 residues. The V end lost 4 bases, the J end lost 3 bases, and 19 bases lay between the germline ends. Germline V gene data show CDR1 as SGHRS and CDR2 as YFSETQ.

This clonotype showed up many times. The chain combines TRBV15 with TRBJ2-2; D may be TRBD1 or TRBD2 (5 bases each). The CDR3 sequence is 15 residues long. Germline V gene sequence: CDR1 LNHNV, CDR2 YYDKDF (reference sequence). V lost 6 bases and J 7 bases, leaving 18 bases between the germline ends. Written as DNA, the CDR3 is TGTGCCACCAGGGCCGGGACCAAGCAAAACGGGGAGCTGTTTTTT. Translating gives CATRAGTKQNGELFF.

There are a few counts of this clonotype. The chain couples TRBV12-1 to TRBJ2-7; the D call TRBD1 from the table was never checked on the DNA. TRBV12-1 corresponds to a pseudogene. CDR3 length: 22 amino acids. In DNA form, the CDR3 reads TGTGCCAGCAGCTTTTACACCGGGACAAAAATTTTTCCGGGGGCCAGCTCCTACGAGCAGTACTTC. It specifies CASSFYTGTKIFPGASSYEQYF.

This chain joins TRBV11-1 and TRBJ2-5, with 8 positions matching TRBD2. With the DNA end fitting TRBJ2-7 better, the J assignment may be wrong. The CDR3 is made up of 16 amino acids. CDR1 and CDR2 from the germline V gene are SGHAT and FQDESV (reference sequence). CDR3 region: CASSPRAGGPSYEQYF. The DNA for the CDR3 is TGTGCCAGCAGCCCGAGGGCGGGGGGCCCCTCCTACGAGCAGTACTTC.

The J gene is TRBJ2-5, the V gene TRBV12-3 or TRBV12-4; 8 bases are a match to TRBD2. The ends lost 0 bases at V and 0 bases at J; junction bases unmatched: 6. The CDR3 sequence is 17 residues long. This chain's CDR3 is CASSLARPSGYQETQYF. The CDR3 DNA is TGTGCCAGCAGTTTAGCGCGGCCTAGCGGGTACCAAGAGACCCAGTACTTC.

This clonotype came up many times. The chain employs TRBV27 and TRBJ2-7; 12 nucleotides match TRBD2. This CDR3 spans 15 amino acids. Germline V gene sequence: CDR1 MNHEY, CDR2 SMNVEV (reference sequence). V dropped 6 bases and J dropped 5; count of bases not matched to a gene: 8. The CDR3 DNA follows: TGTGCCAGCAGGCAGACTAGCGGGAGAAACCACGAGCAGTACTTC. Amino acids: CASRQTSGRNHEQYF.

This clonotype has ten or more counts. The chain joins TRBV6-1 to TRBJ1-2; 7 nucleotides align to TRBD1. The CDR3 runs 16 residues. Germline V lookup: CDR1 MNHNS, CDR2 SASEGT. J was trimmed by 2 bases and V by 7 bases; bases with no gene match: 13. In nucleotides, the CDR3 is TGTGCCAGCACCACCAGCGCCAGGGGGGCGAACTATGGCTACACCTTC. Protein product: CASTTSARGANYGYTF.

This clonotype occurred many times. This CDR3 reads CASNLRGSGNTIYF. CDR3 coding DNA: TGTGCCAGCAACCTCAGGGGCTCTGGAAACACCATATATTTT. This chain connects TRBV2 to TRBJ1-3; D possibly corresponds to TRBD1 (6 bases). The V gene's germline CDR1 is SNHLY and CDR2 FYNNEI. The CDR3 has 14 residues. Trimming removed 7 bases from V and 0 bases from J, with 10 bases in between.

At least ten counts were recorded for this clonotype. The chain recombines TRBV3-1 with TRBJ1-1; TRBD1 matches 7 bases. CDR3 length: 15 amino acids. Germline values: CDR1 LGHDT, CDR2 YNNKEL (reference sequence). V shed 2 bases and J 5 bases; nucleotides not matched to a gene: 8. The DNA of the CDR3 is TGTGCCAGCAGCCAAACACAGGGGCATTGGACTGAAGCTTTCTTT. Amino acid sequence: CASSQTQGHWTEAFF.

The table lists this clonotype with many counts. The chain couples TRBV29-1 to TRBJ2-5; maybe TRBD2 (6 bases). Germline lookup yields CDR1 SQVTM and CDR2 ANQGSEA. V dropped 8 bases and J dropped 4 bases, with 17 bases sitting between them. This CDR3 is 13 amino acids long. The CDR3 nucleotides are TGCAGCTCCGTGAAGGGAGGCGGAGAGACCCAGTACTTC. It specifies CSSVKGGGETQYF.

This clonotype was seen repeatedly, ten times or more. This chain joins TRBV27 and TRBJ2-2; tentative D call: TRBD2 (5 bases). The V end lost 2 bases, the J end lost 5 bases, and 12 bases lay between the germline ends. In germline, CDR1 is MNHEY, CDR2 SMNVEV (reference sequence). This CDR3 has 15 residues. CDR3 loop: CASSLVSGRTGELFF. CDR3 bases: TGTGCCAGCAGTTTAGTATCGGGGAGAACCGGGGAGCTGTTTTTT.

This chain joins TRBV6-4 and TRBJ1-1; TRBD1 aligns across 7 bases. With 5 bases clipped from V and 6 bases from J, the junction kept 18 bases outside the gene matches. From germline, CDR1 is MRHNA and CDR2 SNTAGT. The CDR3 runs to 17 residues. CDR3 coding DNA: TGTGCCAGCAGTCACCCGCCCTCGACAGGGCAGTCCCCTGAAGCTTTCTTT. This encodes CASSHPPSTGQSPEAFF.

This clonotype has at least ten counts. The V call is TRBV5-1, the J call TRBJ1-1; maybe TRBD1 (6 bases). This CDR3 region has 16 residues. V dropped 2 bases and J dropped 1 base, with 15 bases sitting between them. CDR1 and CDR2 (germline): SGHRS, YFSETQ. The CDR3 loop is CASSLGSGTPNTEAFF. In nucleotides, the CDR3 is TGCGCCAGCAGCTTAGGTTCCGGGACACCGAACACTGAAGCTTTCTTT.

There are many counts of this clonotype. The rearrangement uses TRBV28 and TRBJ2-7; unclear D gene. The germline CDR1 and CDR2 sequences are MDHEN and SYDVKM. The CDR3 length is 12 residues. Trimming took off 6 bases at V and 4 bases at J, with 10 bases between the two ends. The chain's CDR3 is CASSLWGYEQYF. CDR3 nucleotides: TGTGCCAGCAGCTTGTGGGGTTACGAGCAGTACTTC.

The chain is built from TRBV30 and TRBJ2-5; TRBD2 matches 7 bases. J gave up 1 base and V 2 bases, and 4 bases lay outside the gene matches. In germline, CDR1 is GTSNPN, CDR2 SVGIG (reference sequence). This CDR3 is built from 14 residues. The CDR3 reads CAWSSGTPQETQYF. Here the CDR3 DNA reads TGTGCCTGGAGTAGCGGGACCCCCCAAGAGACCCAGTACTTC.

This clonotype came up many times. V and J are TRBV20-1 and TRBJ2-5; TRBD1 matches 9 bases. Per germline, CDR1 DFQATT and CDR2 SNEGSKA (reference sequence). After removal of 2 bases from V and 5 bases from J, the junction contained 6 bases not matched to a gene. The CDR3 runs 14 residues. The CDR3 spells CSARRGTGKETQYF. The CDR3 nucleotides are TGCAGTGCTAGACGGGGGACAGGGAAGGAGACCCAGTACTTC.

This clonotype appeared many times. The chain is built from TRBV28 and TRBJ1-1; TRBD1 aligns across 9 bases. This CDR3 region has 15 residues. Per the germline V gene, CDR1 is MDHEN and CDR2 is SYDVKM. V lost 5 bases and J lost 6; bases outside the gene matches: 10. CDR3 residues: CASSLPGTGQSEAFF. Written as DNA, the CDR3 is TGTGCCAGCAGTCTACCCGGGACAGGGCAGTCTGAAGCTTTCTTT.

This clonotype was picked up many times. The CDR3: CASSFGGLGDNSPLHF. CDR3 DNA sequence: TGTGCCAGCAGTTTCGGAGGCTTGGGGGATAATTCACCCCTCCACTTT. This chain connects TRBV12-3 or TRBV12-4 to TRBJ1-6; TRBD1 might be the D (5 bases). CDR3 length equals 16 residues. V was pared by 3 bases and J by 5 bases, with 14 bases between.

This clonotype was seen repeatedly, ten times or more. The chain is built from TRBV30 and TRBJ1-2; no clear D. Germline V gives CDR1 GTSNPN, CDR2 SVGIG (reference sequence). The CDR3 has 13 amino acids. V dropped 5 bases and J dropped 1 base, with 11 bases sitting between them. CDR3 sequence: CAWAGAINYGYTF. As DNA, the CDR3 is TGTGCCTGGGCAGGCGCGATTAACTATGGCTACACCTTC.